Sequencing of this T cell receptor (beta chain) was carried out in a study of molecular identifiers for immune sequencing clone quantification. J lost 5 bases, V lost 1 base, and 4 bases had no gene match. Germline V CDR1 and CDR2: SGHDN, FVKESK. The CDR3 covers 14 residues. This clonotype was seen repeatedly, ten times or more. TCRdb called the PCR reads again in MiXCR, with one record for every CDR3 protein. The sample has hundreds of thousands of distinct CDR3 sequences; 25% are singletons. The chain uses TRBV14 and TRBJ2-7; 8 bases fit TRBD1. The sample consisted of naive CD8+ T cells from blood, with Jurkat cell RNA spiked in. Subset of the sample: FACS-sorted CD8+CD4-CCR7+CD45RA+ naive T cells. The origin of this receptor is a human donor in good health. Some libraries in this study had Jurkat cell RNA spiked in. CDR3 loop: CASSQGDRGHEQYF. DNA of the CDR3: TGTGCCAGCAGCCAAGGTGACAGGGGCCACGAGCAGTACTTC. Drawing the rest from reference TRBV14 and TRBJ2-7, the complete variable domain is EAGVTQFPSHSVIEKGQTVTLRCDPISGHDNLYWYRRVMGKEIKFLLHFVKESKQDESGMPNNRFLAERTGGTYSTLKVQPAELEDSGVYFCASSQGDRGHEQYFGPGTRLTVT.